This T cell receptor beta chain was observed in a study of tumor and adjacent non-tumor tissue in lung cancer. Study details: The cohort had about a dozen adenocarcinoma, a couple of squamous cell and 1 small cell patients. Overall study results and limits: Compared with tumor, normal lung showed significantly lower TCR diversity.

Worth noting for this clonotype: Its antigen is not known.

No cell sorting was done before RNA was extracted from the tissue. V lost 5 bases to trimming and J lost 2 bases, with 9 bases between them. The CDR3 has 14 amino acids. Germline CDR1 MNHEY, CDR2 SVGEGT. TCRbeta libraries were built with three rounds of nested PCR, modified from ARM-PCR. TCRdb called the multiplex PCR reads again in MiXCR, with one record for every CDR3 protein. The table shows fewer than 120,000 distinct CDR3 sequences, with 84% occurring only once. The sequenced sample consisted of lung tumor tissue. The sequence derives from a man between 65 and 79 years old with non-small cell lung cancer. V is TRBV6-2 or TRBV6-3 and J is TRBJ2-2, with a possible D match to TRBD2 (5 bases). The CDR3 region has the DNA TGTGCCAGCAGTCGGCGGGCAAACACCGGGGAGCTGTTTTTT. It specifies CASSRRANTGELFF.